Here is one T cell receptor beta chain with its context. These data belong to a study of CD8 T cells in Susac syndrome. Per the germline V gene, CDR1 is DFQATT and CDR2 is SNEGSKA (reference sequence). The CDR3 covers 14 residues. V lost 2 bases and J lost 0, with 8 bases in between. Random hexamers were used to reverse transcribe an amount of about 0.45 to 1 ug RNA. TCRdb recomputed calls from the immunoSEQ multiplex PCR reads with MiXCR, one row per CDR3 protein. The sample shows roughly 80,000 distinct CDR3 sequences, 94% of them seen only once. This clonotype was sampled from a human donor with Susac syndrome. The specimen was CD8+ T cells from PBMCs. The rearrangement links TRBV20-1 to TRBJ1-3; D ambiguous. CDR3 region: CSARRLSSGNTIYF. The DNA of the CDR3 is TGCAGTGCTAGAAGGCTGAGCTCTGGAAACACCATATATTTT.